These 27 T cell receptor beta chains came from one sample sequenced in a study of regulatory T cells in long-lasting Graves disease. Time point specified: persistent/refractory GD, antithyroid drugs over 5 years with positive TRAb. RNA extracted from PBMCs served as the sequencing template. CDR3 regions were amplified by Arm-PCR using iRepertoire HTBI primers to build TCR beta libraries. TCRdb recomputed calls from the multiplex PCR reads with MiXCR, one row per CDR3 protein. The sample shows hundreds of thousands of distinct CDR3 sequences, 15% to 20% of them seen only once. Sequenced here: peripheral blood mononuclear cells (PBMCs), sampled when the disease was refractory, from a patient treated with antithyroid drugs. Receptors originate from a female donor with Graves disease.

The chain recombines TRBV18 with TRBJ1-1; D is uncertain. CDR1 and CDR2 (germline): KGHSH, LQKENI. Trimming removed 2 bases from V and 1 base from J, with 5 bases in between. The CDR3 sequence is 13 residues long. The CDR3 DNA is TGTGCCAGCTCACCAAGCCAGAACACTGAAGCTTTCTTT. This codes for CASSPSQNTEAFF.

This clonotype has at least ten counts. V is TRBV2 and J is TRBJ1-1; no reliable D call. V was clipped by 8 bases and J by 0 bases, with 13 bases between them. The V gene's germline CDR1 is SNHLY and CDR2 FYNNEI. The CDR3 loop spans 14 amino acids. CDR3 in DNA: TGTGCCAGCCGGACTACTCAACTGAACACTGAAGCTTTCTTT. Protein: CASRTTQLNTEAFF. Based on the CDR3 plus reference TRBV2 and TRBJ1-1, the full variable domain is EPEVTQTPSHQVTQMGQEVILRCVPISNHLYFYWYRQILGQKVEFLVSFYNNEISEKSEIFDDQFSVERPDGSNFTLKIRSTKLEDSAMYFCASRTTQLNTEAFFGQGTRLTVV.

The CDR3 here is CASQQGPGTRERRQGVTYNSPLHF. In DNA form, the CDR3 reads TGTGCCAGCCAGCAAGGGCCCGGAACAAGGGAGAGGAGACAGGGGGTGACCTATAATTCACCCCTCCACTTT. The rearrangement links TRBV25-1 to TRBJ1-6; the match to TRBD1 covers 9 bases. Germline CDR1 is MGHDK and CDR2 is SYGVNS. V lost 8 bases to trimming and J lost 2 bases; unmatched junction nucleotides: 31. This CDR3 comprises 24 residues.

This clonotype appeared a few times. This chain uses TRBV29-1 with TRBJ2-2; 9 bases are shared with TRBD1. Germline CDR1 is SQVTM and CDR2 is ANQGSEA. The CDR3 consists of 16 residues. J gave up 4 bases and V 4 bases, and 10 bases lay outside the gene matches. In DNA, the CDR3 is TGCAGCGTTGGTTCCCCACAGGGGGCTGGCACCGGGGAGCTGTTTTTT. Its translation is CSVGSPQGAGTGELFF.

With respect to this clonotype: A single base separates this from a much larger clone, so it may be a read error. The chain has TRBV6-1 and TRBJ2-5; 9 bases line up with TRBD1. This CDR3 is built from 14 residues. Germline CDR1 reads MNHNS; CDR2 reads SASEGT. Unmatched junction bases numbered 9, after V lost 6 bases and J lost 7 bases. CDR3 sequence (DNA): TGTGCCAGCAGGGGGACAGGGAGTTTTGGGACCCAGTACTTC. It yields the protein CASRGTGSFGTQYF.

This clonotype has just a few counts. The rearrangement joins TRBV7-2 to TRBJ1-1; maybe TRBD1 (5 bases). This CDR3 region has 14 residues. Germline V gene data show CDR1 as SGHTA and CDR2 as FQGNSA. Trimming removed 0 bases at V and 7 bases at J, with 12 bases between. CDR3 protein: CASSLADSSFEAFF. CDR3 DNA sequence: TGTGCCAGCAGCTTAGCCGACAGCAGTTTTGAAGCTTTCTTT.

For this clonotype: Because the CDR3 is missing its conserved closing phenylalanine or tryptophan, this is likely a read error. The rearrangement joins TRBV25-1 to TRBJ1-1, with a weak D call TRBD1 (5 bases). Trimming took 4 bases from V and 2 from J, leaving 11 bases between them. The germline V gene has CDR1 MGHDK and CDR2 SYGVNS. CDR3 length equals 14 residues. The CDR3 sequence: CASSARDFNTEAFL. CDR3 DNA: TGTGCCAGCAGTGCCCGGGACTTCAACACTGAAGCTTTCCTT.

Notes on this clonotype: A read error may explain this, as a much larger clone is one base away. The chain is built from TRBV5-5 and TRBJ1-6; no firm D call. This CDR3 is built from 12 residues. Germline-derived CDR1 and CDR2 are SGHKS and YYEKEE (reference sequence). Trimming stripped 10 bases from V and 8 bases from J, with 13 bases between. CDR3 region: CAGGRQDSPLHF. Here the CDR3 DNA reads TGTGCCGGCGGGAGACAAGATTCACCCCTCCACTTT.

The V gene is TRBV19, the J gene TRBJ1-2, with D hard to call. Germline V gene data show CDR1 as LNHDA and CDR2 as SQIVND (reference sequence). Trimming removed 3 bases at V and 4 bases at J, with 9 bases between. The CDR3 has 13 residues. The CDR3 loop is CASSIGIGYGYTF. The CDR3 DNA reads TGTGCCAGTAGTATCGGGATAGGCTATGGCTACACCTTC.

This clonotype was counted once. V usage is TRBV5-8 and J usage is TRBJ1-2, with a possible D match to TRBD1 (6 bases). Looked up from germline, CDR1 is SGHTS and CDR2 is YDEGEE. V was pared by 4 bases and J by 8 bases, with 15 bases between. The CDR3 consists of 13 residues. CDR3 residues: CASSPNTGSGYTF. The CDR3 bases are TGTGCCAGCAGCCCCAATACAGGGAGCGGCTACACCTTC.

This rearrangement joins TRBV19 to TRBJ1-4; 8 bases map to TRBD1. The CDR3 extends over 16 amino acids. V was clipped by 5 bases and J by 7 bases; unmatched bases: 12. The germline CDR1 and CDR2 sequences are LNHDA and SQIVND (reference sequence). CDR3 nucleotide sequence: TGTGCCAGTAGTGTGACAGGGGAGGAGATGGTTGAAAAACTGTTTTTT. It is translated as CASSVTGEEMVEKLFF.

The J gene is TRBJ2-1, the V gene TRBV6-1; D gene ambiguous. CDR1 is MNHNS, CDR2 SASEGT, per germline. This CDR3 region has 14 residues. V lost 7 bases and J 5 bases, leaving 15 bases between the germline ends. Here the CDR3 reads CASTPLGWNNEQFF. The DNA of the CDR3 is TGTGCCAGCACCCCCCTAGGGTGGAACAATGAGCAGTTCTTC.

Note on this clonotype: This may arise from a read error, as a much more abundant clone is one base away. CDR3 sequence reads: CAWSTSGGPLYEQYF. The CDR3 nucleotides are TGTGCCTGGAGTACCTCAGGGGGTCCCCTCTACGAGCAGTACTTC. This sequence joins TRBV30 and TRBJ2-7; 7 bases match TRBD1. This CDR3 is 15 amino acids long. The V gene end was trimmed by 2 bases and the J gene end by 3 bases; junction bases not matched to a gene: 10. CDR1 is GTSNPN and CDR2 is SVGIG in the germline V gene (reference sequence).

Only a few counts were recorded for this clonotype. The rearrangement links TRBV2 to TRBJ2-1; no definite D call. Trimming left V 6 bases short and J 4 bases short, with 13 bases between. The CDR3 extends over 14 amino acids. Looked up from germline, CDR1 is SNHLY and CDR2 is FYNNEI. CDR3 region: CASSHRALYNEQFF. The DNA for the CDR3 is TGTGCCAGCAGCCACCGGGCACTGTACAATGAGCAGTTCTTC.

This clonotype has only a few counts. The chain uses TRBV10-3 and TRBJ2-7, with 7 nucleotides matching TRBD1. CDR3 length: 12 amino acids. V was pared by 10 bases and J by 2 bases, with 5 bases of the junction left unmatched. Germline lookup yields CDR1 ENHRY and CDR2 SYGVKD. This CDR3 reads CATMTGTYEQYF. The CDR3 region has the DNA TGTGCCACTATGACAGGGACCTACGAGCAGTACTTC.

This clonotype was counted a few times. The V and J genes are TRBV19 and TRBJ1-2, with 7 bases matching TRBD1. The germline CDR1 and CDR2 sequences are LNHDA and SQIVND (reference sequence). The CDR3 consists of 12 residues. The J segment lost 2 bases and the V segment lost 10 bases, leaving 4 bases of the junction unmatched. The chain's CDR3 is CATYRGNYGYTF. The CDR3 bases are TGTGCCACCTACAGGGGCAACTATGGCTACACCTTC.

The J gene is TRBJ1-1, the V gene TRBV7-3; 9 positions agree with TRBD1. Germline assignment: CDR1 SGHTA and CDR2 FQGTGA. V trimming: 2 bases; J trimming: 5 bases; junction bases outside the gene matches: 9. The CDR3 totals 16 residues. The CDR3 DNA sequence: TGTGCCAGCAGCTTACAACCCGCCGGACAGGGGACTGAAGCTTTCTTT. It is translated as CASSLQPAGQGTEAFF. The full variable domain, completed using reference TRBV7-3 and TRBJ1-1, is GAGVSQTPSNKVTEKGKYVELRCDPISGHTALYWYRQSLGQGPEFLIYFQGTGAADDSGLPNDRFFAVRPEGSVSTLKIQRTERGDSAVYLCASSLQPAGQGTEAFFGQGTRLTVV.

V and J are TRBV18 and TRBJ1-1; tentatively, D is TRBD1 (6 bases). The CDR3 contains 15 residues. Germline CDR1 KGHSH, CDR2 LQKENI. The germline V and J ends were trimmed by 1 base and 4 bases, with 13 bases remaining between them. DNA of the CDR3: TGTGCCAGCTCACCACAGAGGGGGGCGAGCACTGAAGCTTTCTTT. Protein sequence: CASSPQRGASTEAFF.

This clonotype has only a few counts. This rearrangement joins TRBV2 to TRBJ2-2, with TRBD2 as a possible D gene (5 bases). This CDR3 contains 17 residues. Trimming stripped 5 bases from V and 1 base from J, with 17 bases between. Germline CDR1 and CDR2: SNHLY and FYNNEI. CDR3 in DNA: TGTGCCAGCAGTACGGGATTCCTAATCGAGAACACCGGGGAGCTGTTTTTT. This gives the protein CASSTGFLIENTGELFF.

The J gene is TRBJ2-3, the V gene TRBV13; D uncertain. The CDR3 runs to 10 residues. Germline-derived CDR1 and CDR2 are PRHDT and FYEKMQ (reference sequence). The V end was cut by 4 bases, the J end by 7 bases, with 3 bases between. The CDR3 spells CASSWNTQYF. The DNA for the CDR3 is TGTGCCAGCAGCTGGAATACGCAGTATTTT.

This clonotype was seen only a few times. The chain has TRBV30 and TRBJ2-2; TRBD2 matches at 12 bases. V lost 5 bases and J lost 4; bases outside the gene matches: 11. The CDR3 consists of 17 residues. The germline gives CDR1 GTSNPN, CDR2 SVGIG (reference sequence). CDR3 residues: CAWGLRGTSGLTGELFF. For the CDR3, the DNA is TGTGCCTGGGGGCTGCGAGGGACTAGCGGGCTCACCGGGGAGCTGTTTTTT.

This sequence joins TRBV13 and TRBJ2-3, with D perhaps given as TRBD1 or TRBD2 (6 bases each). The CDR3 length is 18 residues. Germline loops: CDR1 PRHDT, CDR2 FYEKMQ (reference sequence). V shed 2 bases and J shed 4 bases, with 22 bases lying between them. The CDR3 coding sequence is TGTGCCAGCAGCTTAAGGTCCTCGGTAGGGGGGCCCTCAGATACGCAGTATTTT. This translates into CASSLRSSVGGPSDTQYF.

This clonotype was detected ten times or more. The chain combines TRBV28 with TRBJ1-1; unclear D gene. The CDR3 covers 14 residues. CDR1 and CDR2 from the germline V gene are MDHEN and SYDVKM. Trimming pared 7 bases from V and 5 bases from J, leaving 17 bases between. The CDR3 DNA reads TGTGCCAGCATTACGACCAGAGGCGCGACTGAAGCTTTCTTT. Translated: CASITTRGATEAFF.

The chain uses TRBV6-2 or TRBV6-3 and TRBJ2-7; 12 nucleotides match TRBD2. V was clipped by 6 bases and J by 5 bases; unmatched bases: 5. Germline V CDR1 and CDR2: MNHEY, SVGEGT. The length of the CDR3 is 14 residues. CDR3 sequence (DNA): TGTGCCAGCAGCCCGACTAGCGGGAGAAACGAGCAGTACTTC. This encodes CASSPTSGRNEQYF.

The chain joins TRBV7-9 to TRBJ1-2, with no clear D. The CDR3 extends over 14 amino acids. V dropped 5 bases and J dropped 9 bases, with 19 bases sitting between them. Germline assignment: CDR1 SEHNR and CDR2 FQNEAQ (reference sequence). The DNA for the CDR3 is TGTGCCAGCAGCCGAGCTCTCATGAACGGTCGCTACACCTTC. Its translation is CASSRALMNGRYTF.

This clonotype was detected many times. The genes are TRBV7-9 and TRBJ2-7, with D perhaps TRBD2 (5 bases). Trimming removed 4 bases at V and 2 bases at J, with 12 bases between. The CDR3 is 14 residues long. From germline, CDR1 is SEHNR and CDR2 FQNEAQ (reference sequence). The DNA of the CDR3 is TGTGCCAGCAGCTATTCGAGGGCCGCCTACGAGCAGTACTTC. Protein sequence: CASSYSRAAYEQYF.

The chain employs TRBV30 and TRBJ1-5; D remains unclear. CDR1 and CDR2 from the germline V gene are GTSNPN and SVGIG (reference sequence). This CDR3 spans 14 amino acids. The V end lost 2 bases, the J end lost 0 bases, and 8 bases lay between the germline ends. CDR3 nucleotides: TGTGCCTGGAGTCCGACGGATAGCAATCAGCCCCAGCATTTT. It specifies CAWSPTDSNQPQHF.